The 29 T cell receptor beta chains listed next were all sequenced from one sample in a study of cytomegalovirus exposure and HLA in healthy donors. It was with 60 Vbeta and 13 Jbeta primers that the PCR ran. Here immunoSEQ multiplex PCR was the method, and the copy in TCRdb shows in-frame clones only, minus some. The table includes around 150,000 clones, 77% detected once. The sample comprised PBMCs. These receptors were collected from a woman between 40 and 55 years old in good health and CMV-seropositive.

The genes are TRBV29-1 and TRBJ1-2; D not certain. The CDR3 runs to 10 residues. Looked up from germline, CDR1 is SQVTM and CDR2 is ANQGSEA. V was shortened by 4 bases and J by 5 bases, with 5 bases between the two germline ends. The CDR3 loop is CSVGEYGYTF. The CDR3 bases are TGCAGCGTTGGGGAGTATGGCTACACCTTC.

In this sample, this clone turned up once. V gene TRBV19 combines with J gene TRBJ1-3, with D tentatively TRBD1 (5 bases). Trimming left V 4 bases short and J 4 bases short, with 14 bases between. The germline V gene encodes CDR1 LNHDA and CDR2 SQIVND (reference sequence). CDR3 size: 15 residues. The CDR3 protein is CASSRGDSGGNTIYF. CDR3 DNA: TGTGCCAGTAGTAGGGGGGACTCTGGGGGAAACACCATATATTTT. The complete variable domain, with remaining parts taken from reference TRBV19 and TRBJ1-3, reads DGGITQSPKYLFRKEGQNVTLSCEQNLNHDAMYWYRQDPGQGLRLIYYSQIVNDFQKGDIAEGYSVSREKKESFPLTVTSAQKNPTAFYLCASSRGDSGGNTIYFGEGSWLTVV.

The genes are TRBV7-2 and TRBJ2-3; TRBD2 agrees at 8 bases. This CDR3 has 17 residues. V lost 2 bases and J lost 1; bases outside the gene matches: 8. The V gene's germline CDR1 is SGHTA and CDR2 FQGNSA. CDR3 sequence (DNA): TGTGCCAGCAGCTTAAGGCGGGGGGTAGCTGGCACAGATACGCAGTATTTT. Translation: CASSLRRGVAGTDTQYF.

V usage is TRBV10-3 and J usage is TRBJ2-5; maybe TRBD2 (5 bases). Germline loops: CDR1 ENHRY, CDR2 SYGVKD. The V gene lost 1 base and the J gene lost 5 bases, with 14 bases spanning the gap. The CDR3 covers 15 residues. The CDR3 loop reads CAISELGVGPETQYF. Here the CDR3 DNA reads TGTGCCATCAGTGAGTTGGGAGTCGGCCCGGAGACCCAGTACTTC.

This chain joins TRBV10-1 and TRBJ2-1, with 10 nucleotides matching TRBD2. The V gene end was trimmed by 5 bases and the J gene end by 8 bases; junction bases not matched to a gene: 9. The V gene's germline CDR1 is WNHNN and CDR2 SYGVQD (reference sequence). This CDR3 has 15 amino acids. The CDR3 DNA reads TGCGCCAGCAGTCCAGCGGGAGGGCAGGGGGATGAGCAGTTCTTC. Its translation is CASSPAGGQGDEQFF.

V usage is TRBV7-9 and J usage is TRBJ2-7, with a weak D call TRBD1 (5 bases). Trimming stripped 5 bases from V and 3 bases from J, with 14 bases between. The CDR3 is made up of 14 amino acids. Per germline, CDR1 SEHNR and CDR2 FQNEAQ (reference sequence). Here the CDR3 DNA reads TGTGCCAGCAGCGCAGGCCAGGGCAGCTACGAGCAGTACTTC. Translated: CASSAGQGSYEQYF.

The V gene is TRBV12-5, the J gene TRBJ2-1; D is unclear. V dropped 7 bases and J dropped 8 bases, with 12 bases sitting between them. CDR1 LGHNT and CDR2 FRNRAP come from the germline V gene. The CDR3 consists of 12 residues. CDR3 DNA sequence: TGTGCTAGTGCCGCCACCCGGGATGAGCAGTTCTTC. The encoded protein is CASAATRDEQFF.

V is TRBV5-8 and J is TRBJ1-1; no clear D. The germline CDR1 and CDR2 sequences are SGHTS and YDEGEE. The CDR3 extends over 18 amino acids. With 3 bases removed from V and 3 bases from J, the gap between germline ends came to 24 bases. The CDR3 here is CASSSQGLGSYMYTEAFF. The CDR3 coding sequence is TGTGCCAGCAGCTCCCAAGGACTCGGGTCGTATATGTACACTGAAGCTTTCTTT.

DNA for the CDR3: TGTGCCAGCAGCTCCCGGGGAATCTATGGCTACACCTTC. Amino acid sequence: CASSSRGIYGYTF. The J gene is TRBJ1-2, the V gene TRBV6-5; D is unclear. CDR1 and CDR2 (germline): MNHEY, SVGAGI. This CDR3 contains 13 residues. The ends were cut back, 6 bases at V and 4 bases at J, with 12 bases in the middle.

The chain carries TRBV19 and TRBJ1-4; possible D gene TRBD1, 5 bases. V shed 3 bases and J shed 11 bases, with 13 bases lying between them. The germline V gene encodes CDR1 LNHDA and CDR2 SQIVND (reference sequence). The CDR3 is 13 residues long. The CDR3 sequence: CASSIDPGQKLFF. The CDR3 DNA follows: TGTGCCAGTAGTATTGACCCAGGGCAGAAACTGTTTTTT.

The chain employs TRBV29-1 and TRBJ1-2; 11 positions match TRBD1. The V and J ends lost 5 bases and 2 bases, in that order; junction bases with no gene match: 13. This CDR3 contains 17 residues. Germline loops: CDR1 SQVTM, CDR2 ANQGSEA. This CDR3 reads CSVPRTPGQGANYGYTF. The CDR3 DNA follows: TGCAGCGTTCCCCGGACGCCCGGACAGGGGGCAAACTATGGCTACACCTTC.

The chain links TRBV19 to TRBJ2-5, with 10 bases matching TRBD2. The CDR3 covers 16 residues. V lost 2 bases and J lost 5; bases outside the gene matches: 8. Germline V CDR1 and CDR2: LNHDA, SQIVND (reference sequence). CDR3 loop: CASSISSGGSLETQYF. In nucleotides, the CDR3 is TGTGCCAGTAGTATAAGTAGCGGGGGGTCCCTGGAGACCCAGTACTTC.

This rearrangement joins TRBV4-3 to TRBJ1-4; no clear D gene. Between the trimmed V and J ends, which lost 3 bases and 8 bases, there was a span of 16 bases. The CDR3 sequence is 15 residues long. CDR1 is LGHNA and CDR2 is YSLEER in the germline V gene. CDR3 region: CASSQSWERGEKLFF. The CDR3 DNA reads TGCGCCAGCAGCCAGAGCTGGGAGCGTGGCGAAAAACTGTTTTTT.

V is TRBV7-9 and J is TRBJ2-7, with a tentative D call TRBD2 (6 bases). Trimming left V 5 bases short and J 3 bases short, with 8 bases between. This CDR3 is 12 amino acids long. Germline V gene lookup returns CDR1 SEHNR and CDR2 FQNEAQ (reference sequence). CDR3 residues: CASSQGLYEQYF. CDR3 nucleotides: TGTGCCAGCAGCCAGGGACTCTACGAGCAGTACTTC.

On this clone: This same CDR3 is encoded by further DNA sequences in the sample. The chain is built from TRBV9 and TRBJ2-3, with TRBD2 as a possible D gene (6 bases). Per germline, CDR1 SGDLS and CDR2 YYNGEE. This CDR3 region has 16 residues. Trimming stripped 0 bases from V and 5 bases from J, with 16 bases between. The CDR3 reads CASSVGASVRGDTQYF. CDR3 sequence (DNA): TGTGCCAGCAGCGTAGGGGCTAGCGTTAGGGGAGATACGCAGTATTTT.

The chain uses TRBV9 and TRBJ2-5; D is perhaps TRBD2 (7 bases). Trimming took off 3 bases at V and 2 bases at J, with 14 bases between the two ends. Per the germline V gene, CDR1 is SGDLS and CDR2 is YYNGEE. CDR3 length equals 15 residues. The CDR3 bases are TGTGCCAGCAGCGCTACAGGGAGGGGTCAAGAGACCCAGTACTTC. Its translation is CASSATGRGQETQYF.

CDR3 amino acids: CASSPNQGFQETQYF. Here the CDR3 DNA reads TGTGCCAGCTCTCCTAACCAGGGGTTCCAAGAGACCCAGTACTTC. The chain carries TRBV18 and TRBJ2-5; D may be TRBD1 (6 bases). With 6 bases removed from V and 1 base from J, the gap between germline ends came to 15 bases. The CDR3 consists of 15 residues. CDR1 and CDR2 (germline): KGHSH, LQKENI.

This clone was counted a single time. The gene calls are TRBV28 and TRBJ2-5; D gene ambiguous. The assigned J gene may be wrong: the sequence end matches TRBJ2-7 better. CDR3 length equals 12 residues. CDR1 MDHEN and CDR2 SYDVKM come from the germline V gene. The CDR3 DNA reads TGTGCCAGCAGTTACCCTACCTACGAGCAGTACTTC. It yields the protein CASSYPTYEQYF.

The J gene is TRBJ1-6, the V gene TRBV19; D is unclear. The CDR3 spans 17 residues. Germline values: CDR1 LNHDA, CDR2 SQIVND (reference sequence). With 8 bases removed from V and 0 bases from J, the gap between germline ends came to 17 bases. CDR3 residues: CASLDLGSSSYNSPLHF. CDR3 nucleotide sequence: TGTGCCAGTCTAGACCTAGGCAGCAGCTCCTATAATTCACCCCTCCACTTT.

The V call is TRBV6-5, the J call TRBJ1-2; 9 positions match TRBD1. The length of the CDR3 is 14 residues. V lost 7 bases, J lost 1 base, and 4 bases stayed unmatched. Per the germline V gene, CDR1 is MNHEY and CDR2 is SVGAGI. The CDR3 spells CASTGTGYNYGYTF. The CDR3 region has the DNA TGTGCCAGCACCGGGACAGGGTATAACTATGGCTACACCTTC.

As to this clone: Other DNA variants within this sample encode the same CDR3. The rearrangement uses TRBV18 and TRBJ2-7, with TRBD1 matching 7 bases. Germline trimming cut 3 bases from V and 1 base from J; bases unmatched to any gene: 0. The CDR3 spans 13 residues. CDR1 and CDR2 from the germline V gene are KGHSH and LQKENI. This CDR3 reads CASSPGQSYEQYF. The CDR3 DNA sequence: TGTGCCAGCTCACCGGGACAGTCCTACGAGCAGTACTTC.

V and J are TRBV5-1 and TRBJ2-2, with 9 bases identical to TRBD1. J lost 7 bases, V lost 5 bases, and 9 bases had no gene match. This CDR3 is 15 amino acids long. Per the germline V gene, CDR1 is SGHRS and CDR2 is YFSETQ. The CDR3 sequence: CASRFIPGQGGELFF. The CDR3 nucleotides are TGCGCCAGCAGGTTTATCCCGGGACAGGGCGGGGAGCTGTTTTTT.

As to this clone: The junction and the germline gene differ at one end; a read error may be behind it. The chain has TRBV5-1 and TRBJ2-2; 7 nucleotides align to TRBD2. The CDR3 totals 16 residues. The germline V gene has CDR1 SGHRS and CDR2 YFSETQ. The CDR3 protein is CASSFGAGVSTGEPFF. The CDR3 nucleotides are TGCGCCAGCAGCTTTGGGGCGGGGGTCTCCACCGGGGAGCCGTTTTTT.

This rearrangement joins TRBV6-5 to TRBJ1-3; D is possibly TRBD1 (6 bases). The CDR3 loop spans 14 amino acids. The V end lost 5 bases, the J end lost 3 bases, and 11 bases lay between the germline ends. CDR1 and CDR2 from the germline V gene are MNHEY and SVGAGI. CDR3 sequence (DNA): TGTGCCAGCAGTACCACAGGGAATGGAAACACCATATATTTT. This codes for CASSTTGNGNTIYF.

The gene calls are TRBV5-4 and TRBJ2-2; 8 nucleotides agree with TRBD1. The CDR3 consists of 14 residues. Germline V gene data show CDR1 as SGHNT and CDR2 as YYREEE (reference sequence). Germline trimming cut 3 bases from V and 5 bases from J; bases unmatched to any gene: 3. CDR3 DNA sequence: TGTGCCAGCAGCTCGGGACAGGTGACCGGGGAGCTGTTTTTT. It is translated as CASSSGQVTGELFF. Full variable domain (missing parts from reference TRBV5-4 and TRBJ2-2): ETGVTQSPTHLIKTRGQQVTLRCSSQSGHNTVSWYQQALGQGPQFIFQYYREEENGRGNFPPRFSGLQFPNYSSELNVNALELDDSALYLCASSSGQVTGELFFGEGSRLTVL.

The rearrangement joins TRBV27 to TRBJ2-7; TRBD1 agrees at 8 bases. The germline V gene encodes CDR1 MNHEY and CDR2 SMNVEV (reference sequence). The CDR3 loop spans 15 amino acids. J lost 3 bases, V lost 3 bases, and 7 bases had no gene match. The CDR3 sequence: CASSLGTGPIYEQYF. CDR3 nucleotides: TGTGCCAGCAGTTTGGGGACAGGACCCATCTACGAGCAGTACTTC.

This clone occurred once. The rearrangement uses TRBV7-8 and TRBJ1-5; tentatively, D is TRBD1 (6 bases). Germline CDR1 and CDR2: SGHVS and FQNEAQ. The CDR3 loop spans 15 amino acids. Trimming shortened V by 3 bases and J by 3 bases, and 12 bases separated the two germline ends. CDR3 nucleotides: TGTGCCAGCAGCTTGGAAGGGGGATTCAATCAGCCCCAGCATTTT. This sequence encodes CASSLEGGFNQPQHF.

V gene TRBV19 combines with J gene TRBJ1-2; 10 bases are shared with TRBD1. This CDR3 spans 15 amino acids. CDR1 and CDR2 from the germline V gene are LNHDA and SQIVND (reference sequence). J lost 0 bases, V lost 6 bases, and 4 bases had no gene match. The CDR3 DNA is TGTGCCAGTAGGTTGGGGACAGGGGCTAACTATGGCTACACCTTC. Amino acids: CASRLGTGANYGYTF.

The chain is built from TRBV7-9 and TRBJ1-2, with 8 bases fitting TRBD1. CDR1 and CDR2 from the germline V gene are SEHNR and FQNEAQ (reference sequence). V was pared by 5 bases and J by 6 bases, with 11 bases of the junction left unmatched. The CDR3 is 15 amino acids. CDR3 sequence: CASSRTGSVRNGYTF. DNA of the CDR3: TGTGCCAGCAGCCGGACAGGGTCCGTAAGAAATGGCTACACCTTC.